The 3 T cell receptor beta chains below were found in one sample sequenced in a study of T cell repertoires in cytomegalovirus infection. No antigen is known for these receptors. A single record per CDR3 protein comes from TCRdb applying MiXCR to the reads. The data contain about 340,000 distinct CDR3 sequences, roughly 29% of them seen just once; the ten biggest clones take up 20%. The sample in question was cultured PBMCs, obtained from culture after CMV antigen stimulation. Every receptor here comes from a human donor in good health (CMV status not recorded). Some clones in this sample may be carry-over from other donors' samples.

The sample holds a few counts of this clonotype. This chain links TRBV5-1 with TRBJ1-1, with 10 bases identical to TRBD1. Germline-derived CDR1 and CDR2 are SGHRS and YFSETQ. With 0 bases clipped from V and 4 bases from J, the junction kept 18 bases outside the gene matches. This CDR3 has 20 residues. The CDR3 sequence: CASSLAPRGRDRGMSTEAFF. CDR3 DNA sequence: TGCGCCAGCAGCTTGGCACCGAGGGGCCGGGACAGGGGAATGAGCACTGAAGCTTTCTTT.

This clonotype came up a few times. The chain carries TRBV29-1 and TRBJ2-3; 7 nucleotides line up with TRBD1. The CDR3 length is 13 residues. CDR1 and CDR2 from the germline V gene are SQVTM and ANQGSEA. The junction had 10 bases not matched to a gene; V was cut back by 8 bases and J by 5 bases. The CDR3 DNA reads TGCAGCACGGCCGGGACAGAAAAAGATACGCAGTATTTT. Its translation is CSTAGTEKDTQYF.

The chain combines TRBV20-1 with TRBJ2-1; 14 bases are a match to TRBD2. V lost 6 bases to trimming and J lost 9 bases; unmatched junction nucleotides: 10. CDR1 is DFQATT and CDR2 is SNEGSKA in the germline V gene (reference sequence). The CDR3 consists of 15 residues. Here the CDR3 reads CSASRTSGRNGEQFF. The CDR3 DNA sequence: TGCAGTGCCTCCCGGACTAGCGGGAGGAACGGTGAGCAGTTCTTC.